This TCR beta chain was obtained from a study of T cell responses to AZD1222 COVID-19 vaccine. Study-level points and caveats: With dominance at 160-218 and 743-854, vaccine-associated CD4 TCRs spanned spike. A reported finding is that nearly half of spike-specific TCRs target unmutated variant regions. The number of AZD1222 recipients seropositive at baseline was only 5 to 7.

Germline CDR1 reads SGHRS; CDR2 reads YFSETQ. The CDR3 contains 16 residues. The V gene lost 2 bases and the J gene lost 0 bases, with 13 bases spanning the gap. Sequencing was performed with immunoSEQ multiplex PCR; in TCRdb, only in-frame clones are kept and a portion is missing. The table has 80,000 to 100,000 clones, roughly 91% seen once; the top ten hold approximately 5.2%. With respect to this clone: Its antigen is undetermined.

This receptor was obtained from an adult who received the AZD1222 COVID-19 vaccine. The sample here was peripheral blood, taken 28 days after the second AZD1222 dose. The V gene is TRBV5-1, the J gene TRBJ2-3, with D perhaps matching TRBD1 or TRBD2 (6 bases each). In DNA, the CDR3 is TGCGCCAGCAGCTTCGAGGGGGGTGCTAGCACAGATACGCAGTATTTT. Protein sequence: CASSFEGGASTDTQYF. The complete variable domain, with remaining parts taken from reference TRBV5-1 and TRBJ2-3, reads KAGVTQTPRYLIKTRGQQVTLSCSPISGHRSVSWYQQTPGQGLQFLFEYFSETQRNKGNFPGRFSGRQFSNSRSEMNVSTLELGDSALYLCASSFEGGASTDTQYFGPGTRLTVL.